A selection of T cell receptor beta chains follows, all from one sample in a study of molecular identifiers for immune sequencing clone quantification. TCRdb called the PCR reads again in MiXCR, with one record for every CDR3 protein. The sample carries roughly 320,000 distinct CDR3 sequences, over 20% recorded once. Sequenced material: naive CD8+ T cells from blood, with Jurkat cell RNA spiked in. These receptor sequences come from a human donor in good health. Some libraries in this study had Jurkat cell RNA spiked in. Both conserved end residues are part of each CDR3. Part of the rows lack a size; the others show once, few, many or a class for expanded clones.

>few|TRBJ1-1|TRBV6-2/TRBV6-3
CASSQFTTTEAFF
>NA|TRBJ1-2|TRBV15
CATSRDRTANYGYTF
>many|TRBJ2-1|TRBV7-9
CASSLSGVTGPEQFF
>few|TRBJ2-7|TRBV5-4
CASSLEDRVVEQYF
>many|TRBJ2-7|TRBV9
CASSEGTSETYEQYF
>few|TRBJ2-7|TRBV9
CASSASGRELVEQYF
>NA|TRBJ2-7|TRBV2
CASRPGQGSPHEQYF
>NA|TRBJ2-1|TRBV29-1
CSVLTSASYNEQFF
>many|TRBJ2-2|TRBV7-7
CASSPGTGATGELFF
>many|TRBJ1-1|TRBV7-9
CAIEGGGVTEAFF
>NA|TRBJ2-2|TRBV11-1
CASGYTGELFF
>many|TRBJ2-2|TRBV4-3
CASSQETSGRVTNTGELFF
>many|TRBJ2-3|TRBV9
CASSQIALAPADTQYF
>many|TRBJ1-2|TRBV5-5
CASSLWGPTNGYTF
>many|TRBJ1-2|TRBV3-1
CASSQEGETDYGYTF
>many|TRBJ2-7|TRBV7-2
CASSLVYGSYEQYF
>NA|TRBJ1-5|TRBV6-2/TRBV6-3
CAGSYSRGSNRPQHF
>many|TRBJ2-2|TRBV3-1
CASSSLGTANTGELFF
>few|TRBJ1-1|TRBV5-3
CASSLGPWDTEAFF
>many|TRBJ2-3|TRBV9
CASSPGGSADTQYF
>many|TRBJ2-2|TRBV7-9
CASSFPGNTGELFF
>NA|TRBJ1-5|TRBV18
CASSPFGGLNQPQHF
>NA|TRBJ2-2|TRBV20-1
CSARDQLAGDTGELFF
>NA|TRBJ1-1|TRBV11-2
CASSATQNPEAFF
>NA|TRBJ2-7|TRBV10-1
CASSELQGFNEQYF
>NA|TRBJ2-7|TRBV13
CASSLGAGGPPEQYF
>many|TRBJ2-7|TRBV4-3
CASSQGWLAGVYEQYF
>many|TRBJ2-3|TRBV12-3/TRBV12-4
CASSASSGLTDTQYF
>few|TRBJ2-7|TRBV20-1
CSARTRTGPYEQYF
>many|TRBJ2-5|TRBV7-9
CASSSASGGETQYF
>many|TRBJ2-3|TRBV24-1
CATSDFHTDTQYF
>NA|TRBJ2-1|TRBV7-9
CASFGTSGGAQEQFF
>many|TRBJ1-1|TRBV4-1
CASSSQGAFSEAFF
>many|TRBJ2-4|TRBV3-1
CASSQDVSWNIQYF
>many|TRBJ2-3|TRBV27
CASSLNSPPDTQYF
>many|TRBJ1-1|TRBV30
CAWSEAGLGTEAFF
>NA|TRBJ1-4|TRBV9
CASSETAIREKLFF